This T cell receptor beta chain came from a study of blood T cells in healthy people across ages. A second PCR of roughly 7 to 11 cycles used a sample-barcoded 5' primer and a J-beta primer mix. TCRdb reanalysed the 5' RACE reads using MiXCR and keeps one entry per CDR3 protein. The sample lists hundreds of thousands of distinct CDR3 sequences; more than 40% were seen once. In terms of origin and age, donors were healthy Caucasian individuals from Russia aged 6 to 90. Germline V lookup: CDR1 SGHTA, CDR2 FQGTGA. This CDR3 has 15 amino acids. There are a few counts of this clonotype. What it recognizes is unknown. Study-wide results and caveats: Diversity was higher, and naive CD4+ cells more numerous, in long-lived donors than in aged donors. A conclusive naive versus antigen-experienced comparison was prevented by the unsorted PBMCs.

This TCR derives from a woman aged 55-69 years in good health. Sample: blood. J is TRBJ2-5 and V is TRBV7-3, with 11 positions matching TRBD2. The J call could be wrong; TRBJ2-7 is a better fit for the DNA end. CDR3: CASSPSTSGIYEQYF. DNA for the CDR3: TGTGCCAGCAGCCCATCGACTAGCGGGATATACGAGCAGTACTTC.